This T cell receptor beta chain stems from a study of T cells in Graves' hyperthyroidism and ophthalmopathy. The V gene lost 1 base and the J gene lost 5 bases, with 14 bases spanning the gap. The CDR3 consists of 15 residues. CDR1 and CDR2 from the germline V gene are KGHSH and LQKENI. TCR beta CDR3 regions were amplified from RNA. When the TCR CDR3 underwent first-round RT-PCR, the HTBI primer set was used. TCRdb reprocessed the multiplex PCR reads via MiXCR and lists one record per CDR3 protein. Found here are 500,000 to 650,000 distinct CDR3 sequences, under 20% of them singletons; the top ten hold around 17%. This clonotype showed up many times.

The TCR sequence derives from a woman aged 18-30 years with Graves' ophthalmopathy. The sample comprised blood. The chain couples TRBV18 to TRBJ1-1; no reliable D call. CDR3 in amino acids: CASSPRPSTETEAFF. Written as DNA, the CDR3 is TGTGCCAGCTCACCACGACCCTCTACGGAGACTGAAGCTTTCTTT.